This record looks at one T cell receptor beta chain sequence and its context. Study processing details: Researchers report that nucleated cell counts were estimated from reference gene primer amplification. The protocol was immunoSEQ multiplex PCR, while the TCRdb copy is restricted to in-frame clones and leaves out a portion. V, J and clone size derive from that table, while D and trimming were established from the DNA sequence. The sample has 290,000 or so clones, more than 75% seen once; the top ten hold 1% to 1.5%. The V end lost 2 bases, the J end lost 2 bases, and 12 bases lay between the germline ends. Germline V lookup: CDR1 SGHTA, CDR2 FQGNSA. The CDR3 is 15 residues long. This entry is derived from a study of blood T cell repertoires in COVID-19. Study summary: Some COVID-19 samples were acute and others convalescent; all came from the United States, Italy and Spain. From T cells, B-cell-depleted T cells, or PBMCs came the material, which was cDNA or gDNA.

Sequencing was performed on peripheral blood. The chain employs TRBV7-2 and TRBJ1-1; D remains unclear. The sequence derives from an older man with acute or convalescent COVID-19. CDR3 in amino acids: CASSLQEHRNTEAFF. The CDR3 DNA reads as TGTGCCAGCAGCTTACAAGAACACCGAAACACTGAAGCTTTCTTT.